Each of the 3 T cell receptor beta chains below was sequenced from the same sample in a study of blood T cell repertoires in COVID-19. Using immunoSEQ multiplex PCR, the repertoire was profiled, and TCRdb retains in-frame clones only, with some absent. The table has 150,000 to 200,000 clones, roughly 90% seen once. Sequences were obtained from peripheral blood. These receptors all come from a man aged 55 to 70 with active or convalescent COVID-19.

The table lists this clone with a count of one. DNA for the CDR3: TGTGCCAGCAGCCAAGACCGGGACAGGACTAATGAAAAACTGTTTTTT. Its protein is CASSQDRDRTNEKLFF. This chain links TRBV3-1 (or the pseudogene TRBV3-2) with TRBJ1-4; 8 positions agree with TRBD1. J gave up 2 bases and V 0 bases, and 2 bases lay outside the gene matches. This CDR3 contains 16 residues. Germline values: CDR1 LGHDT, CDR2 YNNKEL (reference sequence).

Notes on this clone: The sample holds other DNA sequences that translate to the same CDR3. The V and J genes are TRBV27 and TRBJ1-2, with TRBD1 matching over 7 bases. Germline V CDR1 and CDR2: MNHEY, SMNVEV (reference sequence). The junction had 5 bases not matched to a gene; V was cut back by 2 bases and J by 8 bases. The CDR3 spans 13 residues. CDR3 nucleotides: TGTGCCAGCAGTTTAAGCCAGGGGGGCGGCTACACCTTC. Translation gives CASSLSQGGGYTF.

The chain couples TRBV3-1 (or the pseudogene TRBV3-2) to TRBJ1-2; D may be TRBD1 (5 bases). This CDR3 spans 14 amino acids. V lost 4 bases and J lost 6, with 15 bases in between. CDR1 is LGHDT, CDR2 YNNKEL, per germline (reference sequence). CDR3 DNA: TGTGCCAGCAGCCGTGACCGGGGGGTTGATGGCTACACCTTC. Translating it yields CASSRDRGVDGYTF.